Below, 32 T cell receptor beta chains from the same sample are listed, as sequenced in a study of CD8 T cells in ankylosing spondylitis. TCRdb ran MiXCR on the 5' RACE reads and lists one entry per CDR3 protein. The data contain roughly 35,000 distinct CDR3 sequences, approximately 17% of them seen just once; the ten biggest clones take up about 45%. Sequenced material: blood. These receptors originate from a male donor with ankylosing spondylitis or in good health (not recorded which).

This clonotype occurred a few times. The rearrangement joins TRBV27 to TRBJ2-1; D is unresolved. Trimming took 3 bases from V and 10 from J, leaving 10 bases between them. The CDR3 runs 12 residues. CDR1 MNHEY and CDR2 SMNVEV come from the germline V gene (reference sequence). DNA of the CDR3: TGTGCCAGCAGTTTTACCCTCAAGGAGCAGTTCTTC. Its protein product is CASSFTLKEQFF.

This clonotype showed up many times. V usage is TRBV20-1 and J usage is TRBJ2-3; no clear D gene. Trimming stripped 4 bases from V and 3 bases from J, with 20 bases between. The CDR3 loop spans 16 amino acids. Germline loops: CDR1 DFQATT, CDR2 SNEGSKA (reference sequence). The CDR3 nucleotides are TGCAGTGCTACCCCCCCCGGGCAGGAGACAACAGATACGCAGTATTTT. Its protein is CSATPPGQETTDTQYF.

This clonotype has just a few counts. The chain links TRBV12-3 or TRBV12-4 to TRBJ2-7, with D possibly matching TRBD1 (5 bases). The V and J ends lost 2 bases and 0 bases respectively, with 8 bases between them. The CDR3 contains 14 residues. The CDR3 region has the DNA TGTGCCAGCAGTTTACAGGGATACTCCTACGAGCAGTACTTC. Amino acids: CASSLQGYSYEQYF.

This clonotype was counted between two and nine times. The chain recombines TRBV5-1 with TRBJ2-2, with D perhaps matching TRBD1 (8 bases). This CDR3 region has 17 residues. V was pared by 2 bases and J by 4 bases, with 18 bases between. Per germline, CDR1 SGHRS and CDR2 YFSETQ. The CDR3 DNA is TGCGCCAGCAGCTTCACGGGACTAACAGGGGGCACCGGGGAGCTGTTTTTT. Translation gives CASSFTGLTGGTGELFF.

This clonotype has only a few counts. The CDR3 coding sequence is TGTGCCAGCAGCCCCAGGGGTGGTCAGCCCCAGCATTTT. Protein: CASSPRGGQPQHF. The chain has TRBV7-2 and TRBJ1-5; D might be TRBD1 (6 bases). Germline CDR1 SGHTA, CDR2 FQGNSA. The CDR3 consists of 13 residues. V shed 5 bases and J shed 6 bases, with 11 bases lying between them.

The chain combines TRBV7-3 with TRBJ2-1; 7 bases align to TRBD2. The CDR3 has 15 amino acids. Per germline, CDR1 SGHTA and CDR2 FQGTGA. V gave up 1 base and J gave up 6 bases; unmatched junction bases: 6. CDR3 protein: CASSLRGPGGNEQFF. CDR3 sequence (DNA): TGTGCCAGCAGCTTAAGAGGGCCGGGGGGCAATGAGCAGTTCTTC.

The V gene is TRBV2, the J gene TRBJ2-3; D gene uncertain. V was trimmed by 3 bases and J by 4 bases, leaving 14 bases between them. This CDR3 region has 15 residues. Germline lookup yields CDR1 SNHLY and CDR2 FYNNEI. The CDR3, as DNA: TGTGCCAGCAGTGATGGCAGGCAGGTCCCAGATACGCAGTATTTT. Residues: CASSDGRQVPDTQYF. Supplemented by reference TRBV2 and TRBJ2-3, the full variable domain reads EPEVTQTPSHQVTQMGQEVILRCVPISNHLYFYWYRQILGQKVEFLVSFYNNEISEKSEIFDDQFSVERPDGSNFTLKIRSTKLEDSAMYFCASSDGRQVPDTQYFGPGTRLTVL.

The chain is built from TRBV4-2 and TRBJ2-2; unclear D gene. The V gene's germline CDR1 is LGHNA and CDR2 YNFKEQ. The ends were cut back, 0 bases at V and 2 bases at J, with 7 bases in the middle. The CDR3 has 15 residues. CDR3 protein: CASSQEADNTGELFF. CDR3 sequence (DNA): TGTGCCAGCAGCCAAGAGGCGGATAACACCGGGGAGCTGTTTTTT.

This chain joins TRBV5-6 and TRBJ2-2; 8 bases line up with TRBD1. The CDR3 is made up of 16 amino acids. The trim removed 5 bases at V and 1 base at J, leaving 7 bases unmatched. CDR1 and CDR2 (germline): SGHDT, YYEEEE. CDR3 region: CASRPTGTGNTGELFF. The DNA for the CDR3 is TGTGCCAGCAGGCCCACCGGGACAGGGAACACCGGGGAGCTGTTTTTT.

The chain is built from TRBV7-2 and TRBJ1-1, with a possible D match to TRBD1 (6 bases). The CDR3 contains 13 residues. Per germline, CDR1 SGHTA and CDR2 FQGNSA. Trimming left V 8 bases short and J 0 bases short, with 10 bases between. As DNA, the CDR3 is TGTGCCAGCGGTAAGGGGGTGAACACTGAAGCTTTCTTT. Encoded protein: CASGKGVNTEAFF.

The chain recombines TRBV5-1 with TRBJ2-2; no reliable D call. V lost 0 bases and J 5 bases, leaving 8 bases between the germline ends. Germline loops: CDR1 SGHRS, CDR2 YFSETQ. The CDR3 is made up of 14 amino acids. CDR3 DNA sequence: TGCGCCAGCAGCTTGGAGTTCGGGACCGGGGAGCTGTTTTTT. Its translation is CASSLEFGTGELFF.

This clonotype was detected only a few times. The chain employs TRBV6-5 and TRBJ2-2; 8 positions match TRBD2. The junction had 12 bases not matched to a gene; V was cut back by 8 bases and J by 4 bases. This CDR3 spans 16 amino acids. In germline, CDR1 is MNHEY, CDR2 SVGAGI. In nucleotides, the CDR3 is TGTGCCAGCGGTAGCAAGAGAACTAGCGGCACCGGGGAGCTGTTTTTT. It is translated as CASGSKRTSGTGELFF.

The chain uses TRBV12-3 or TRBV12-4 and TRBJ1-6, with a possible D match to TRBD1 (6 bases). Between the trimmed V and J ends, which lost 5 bases and 5 bases, there was a span of 10 bases. There are 14 residues in the CDR3. CDR3 sequence (DNA): TGTGCCAGCAGTCAGGACAGCAATAATTCACCCCTCCACTTT. Amino acids: CASSQDSNNSPLHF.

The chain joins TRBV28 to TRBJ2-2; D unclear. In germline, CDR1 is MDHEN, CDR2 SYDVKM. The CDR3 loop spans 13 amino acids. Trimming took off 11 bases at V and 1 base at J, with 11 bases between the two ends. The CDR3 loop reads CAAQMRNTGELFF. The CDR3, as DNA: TGTGCCGCACAAATGAGGAACACCGGGGAGCTGTTTTTT. Filled out from reference TRBV28 and TRBJ2-2, the complete variable domain reads DVKVTQSSRYLVKRTGEKVFLECVQDMDHENMFWYRQDPGLGLRLIYFSYDVKMKEKGDIPEGYSVSREKKERFSLILESASTNQTSMYLCAAQMRNTGELFFGEGSRLTVL.

V gene TRBV27 combines with J gene TRBJ2-2; 9 bases fit TRBD2. J gave up 1 base and V 10 bases, and 4 bases lay outside the gene matches. The CDR3 loop spans 14 amino acids. CDR1 MNHEY and CDR2 SMNVEV come from the germline V gene (reference sequence). CDR3 loop: CATGSGRNTGELFF. DNA of the CDR3: TGTGCCACGGGTAGCGGGAGGAACACCGGGGAGCTGTTTTTT.

On this clonotype itself: A read error may account for a junction end that differs from germline. The rearrangement uses TRBV20-1 and TRBJ1-1; possibly TRBD1 for D (6 bases). The CDR3 sequence is 14 residues long. Per the germline V gene, CDR1 is DFQATT and CDR2 is SNEGSKA (reference sequence). The CDR3 reads CSAGRGNGNTEAFF. CDR3 sequence (DNA): TGCAGTGCTGGCAGGGGTAATGGGAACACTGAAGCCTTCTTT.

The chain couples TRBV28 to TRBJ2-2; 7 positions match TRBD2. In germline, CDR1 is MDHEN, CDR2 SYDVKM. V lost 5 bases to trimming and J lost 2 bases; unmatched junction nucleotides: 8. The CDR3 runs to 16 residues. CDR3 in DNA: TGTGCCAGCAGTGGGGGGGGTGCCGTCAACACCGGGGAGCTGTTTTTT. Translated, it gives CASSGGGAVNTGELFF.

V gene TRBV28 combines with J gene TRBJ2-1; D gene uncertain. V was cut by 3 bases and J by 5 bases, with 8 bases left in between. The CDR3 loop spans 13 amino acids. Germline CDR1 and CDR2: MDHEN and SYDVKM. CDR3 nucleotide sequence: TGTGCCAGCAGTTTGAGGAGAGACAATGAGCAGTTCTTC. Translation gives CASSLRRDNEQFF.

This clonotype has more than one count but fewer than ten. The genes are TRBV6-5 and TRBJ2-2; D tentatively reads TRBD1 or TRBD2 (5 bases each). The germline CDR1 and CDR2 sequences are MNHEY and SVGAGI. This CDR3 spans 15 amino acids. Trimming removed 0 bases at V and 3 bases at J, with 8 bases between. The CDR3 loop reads CASSYSMGDTGELFF. CDR3 in DNA: TGTGCCAGCAGTTACTCCATGGGGGACACCGGGGAGCTGTTTTTT.

The CDR3 spells CASSYSAGTLNTGELFF. For the CDR3, the DNA is TGTGCCAGCAGTTACTCAGCCGGGACCCTAAACACCGGGGAGCTGTTTTTT. The chain links TRBV6-2 or TRBV6-3 to TRBJ2-2; TRBD1 or TRBD2 may be the D gene (5 bases each). Germline V gene data show CDR1 as MNHEY and CDR2 as SVGEGT. V was pared by 0 bases and J by 2 bases, with 13 bases between. CDR3 size: 17 residues.

This clonotype has just a few counts. This chain connects TRBV29-1 to TRBJ1-4, with unresolved D. The CDR3 loop spans 14 amino acids. V gave up 5 bases and J gave up 0 bases, with 10 bases separating them. Germline values: CDR1 SQVTM, CDR2 ANQGSEA. The DNA of the CDR3 is TGCAGCGTTTCGACGGACGCAACTAATGAAAAACTGTTTTTT. It yields the protein CSVSTDATNEKLFF.

The rearrangement joins TRBV29-1 to TRBJ1-4; the D is unclear. The CDR3 runs to 13 residues. Trimming took 7 bases from V and 2 from J, leaving 11 bases between them. CDR1 and CDR2 (germline): SQVTM, ANQGSEA. The CDR3 coding sequence is TGCAGCGCCCTGGTAGCCACTAATGAAAAACTGTTTTTT. This encodes CSALVATNEKLFF.

In this sample, this clonotype turned up a few times. The gene calls are TRBV7-2 and TRBJ2-2, with TRBD2 identical over 9 bases. The CDR3 is made up of 16 amino acids. With V trimmed by 1 base and J by 6 bases, 6 bases remained unmatched. Germline CDR1 is SGHTA and CDR2 is FQGNSA. DNA for the CDR3: TGTGCCAGCAGCTTAGTTGCTAGCGGGACATCCGGGGAGCTGTTTTTT. Translated: CASSLVASGTSGELFF.

The V gene is TRBV20-1, the J gene TRBJ2-7; no clear D. The germline V gene has CDR1 DFQATT and CDR2 SNEGSKA (reference sequence). The CDR3 is 11 amino acids. The V end was cut by 3 bases, the J end by 3 bases, with 6 bases between. The CDR3 here is CSASEVYEQYV. In nucleotides, the CDR3 is TGCAGTGCTAGTGAGGTCTACGAGCAGTACGTC.

The V and J genes are TRBV12-3 or TRBV12-4 and TRBJ2-2, with 8 bases identical to TRBD2. The V and J ends lost 3 bases and 3 bases, in that order; junction bases with no gene match: 3. The CDR3 totals 15 residues. CDR3 in amino acids: CASSFTGGYTGELFF. The CDR3 DNA sequence: TGTGCCAGCAGTTTCACGGGAGGGTACACCGGGGAGCTGTTTTTT.

This clonotype was seen more than once but under ten times. The chain is built from TRBV27 and TRBJ2-5, with 8 bases fitting TRBD2. CDR1 is MNHEY, CDR2 SMNVEV, per germline (reference sequence). The V segment lost 2 bases and the J segment 1 base; nucleotides outside the gene matches: 3. The CDR3 has 15 amino acids. CDR3 coding DNA: TGTGCCAGCAGTTTACTAGCGGGTCTCCAAGAGACCCAGTACTTC. This sequence encodes CASSLLAGLQETQYF.

Only a few counts were recorded for this clonotype. The rearrangement links TRBV7-2 to TRBJ2-1; TRBD2 matches 15 bases. The CDR3 has 18 residues. V lost 5 bases to trimming and J lost 2 bases; unmatched junction nucleotides: 7. The germline gives CDR1 SGHTA, CDR2 FQGNSA. In DNA, the CDR3 is TGTGCCAGCAGCACTGGGACTAGCGGGGGGCTTCCCTACAATGAGCAGTTCTTC. Translation: CASSTGTSGGLPYNEQFF.

The chain carries TRBV5-1 and TRBJ2-3, with unresolved D. In germline, CDR1 is SGHRS, CDR2 YFSETQ. The CDR3 runs to 13 residues. V was trimmed by 6 bases and J by 0 bases, leaving 8 bases between them. In DNA form, the CDR3 reads TGCGCCAGCAACCCCCTAAGCACAGATACGCAGTATTTT. Translated, it gives CASNPLSTDTQYF.

This sequence joins TRBV28 and TRBJ2-4, with 11 bases fitting TRBD1. Trimming cost V 6 bases and J 3 bases; bases outside gene matches: 4. Germline V gives CDR1 MDHEN, CDR2 SYDVKM. The CDR3 is made up of 15 amino acids. CDR3 sequence reads: CASSGTGGGKNIQYF. The CDR3 coding sequence is TGTGCCAGCAGCGGGACAGGGGGTGGCAAAAACATTCAGTACTTC.

The genes are TRBV12-3 or TRBV12-4 and TRBJ2-2; 10 bases fit TRBD2. The J segment lost 3 bases and the V segment lost 5 bases, leaving 3 bases of the junction unmatched. The CDR3 runs 15 residues. CDR3 loop: CASSQTSGYTGELFF. The CDR3 DNA follows: TGTGCCAGCAGTCAGACTAGCGGGTACACCGGGGAGCTGTTTTTT.

V usage is TRBV12-3 or TRBV12-4 and J usage is TRBJ1-4; D is possibly TRBD1 (5 bases). The V end lost 6 bases, the J end lost 3 bases, and 17 bases lay between the germline ends. The CDR3 is made up of 16 amino acids. In DNA, the CDR3 is TGTGCCAGCAGCGACCCCCGGGACGGATCTAATGAAAAACTGTTTTTT. Amino acids: CASSDPRDGSNEKLFF.

This clonotype was detected a few times. This chain joins TRBV29-1 and TRBJ2-3, with D possibly being TRBD1 (5 bases). The CDR3 is 13 residues long. Between the trimmed V and J ends, which lost 6 bases and 5 bases, there was a span of 15 bases. The V gene's germline CDR1 is SQVTM and CDR2 ANQGSEA. CDR3 amino acids: CSVRQGPRDTQYF. The CDR3 DNA reads TGCAGCGTCCGGCAGGGCCCACGAGATACGCAGTATTTT.